A single TCR beta chain is shown here with its context. Clones were sequenced by immunoSEQ multiplex PCR, and TCRdb holds only the in-frame ones, with some missing. Of 140,000 to 150,000 clones in the sample, just under 80% were seen once. The data belong to a study of blood T cell repertoires in COVID-19. The TCR sequence derives from a woman aged 55-75 years with acute or convalescent COVID-19. Sequencing was done on a sample of peripheral blood.

CDR3 nucleotide sequence: TGTGCCACCAGTGACCCCGGGACTAGCGGGAGATACAATGAGCAGTTCTTC. Translation: CATSDPGTSGRYNEQFF. V and J are TRBV24-1 and TRBJ2-1; 14 bases map to TRBD2. The CDR3 spans 17 residues. Germline V gives CDR1 KGHDR, CDR2 SFDVKD. The V gene end was trimmed by 4 bases and the J gene end by 4 bases; junction bases not matched to a gene: 5.